Presented here are 11 T cell receptor beta chains from one specimen sequenced in a study of PD-L1 blockade in urothelial cancer. Time point denoted: pretreatment peripheral blood. Sequenced by immunoSEQ multiplex PCR; TCRdb stores in-frame clones only, minus some. The sample contains tens of thousands of clones, roughly 86% of which appear only once. Material: PBMCs, obtained around atezolizumab (anti-PD-L1) treatment. These receptor sequences come from a man aged 60-69 years with urothelial cancer.

V usage is TRBV6-5 and J usage is TRBJ2-1; possible D gene TRBD1, 5 bases. The germline V gene has CDR1 MNHEY and CDR2 SVGAGI. V lost 4 bases to trimming and J lost 4 bases, with 14 bases between them. CDR3 length: 15 amino acids. The CDR3 DNA follows: TGTGCCAGCAGTTTCAATAAACAGGCGTACAATGAGCAGTTCTTC. This gives the protein CASSFNKQAYNEQFF.

The chain recombines TRBV11-2 with TRBJ2-2; 8 bases map to TRBD1. From germline, CDR1 is SGHAT and CDR2 FQNNGV. The CDR3 extends over 15 amino acids. The V segment lost 8 bases and the J segment 2 bases; nucleotides outside the gene matches: 7. The CDR3: CASGWTGRNTGELFF. CDR3 DNA: TGTGCCAGCGGATGGACAGGGCGCAACACCGGGGAGCTGTTTTTT. The full variable domain, completed using reference TRBV11-2 and TRBJ2-2, is EAGVAQSPRYKIIEKRQSVAFWCNPISGHATLYWYQQILGQGPKLLIQFQNNGVVDDSQLPKDRFSAERLKGVDSTLKIQPAKLEDSAVYLCASGWTGRNTGELFFGEGSRLTVL.

V and J are TRBV7-9 and TRBJ2-7; perhaps TRBD2 as D (5 bases). V lost 0 bases and J 6 bases, leaving 12 bases between the germline ends. This CDR3 is built from 14 residues. Germline values: CDR1 SEHNR, CDR2 FQNEAQ (reference sequence). CDR3 nucleotides: TGTGCCAGCAGCTTAGCGGTCGGGGTGTTCGAGCAGTACTTC. Translated: CASSLAVGVFEQYF.

This rearrangement joins TRBV7-2 to TRBJ2-5, with 11 bases aligning to TRBD2. Trimming at V came to 0 bases and at J to 0 bases, leaving 6 bases not matched to a gene. The CDR3 is made up of 18 amino acids. The V gene's germline CDR1 is SGHTA and CDR2 FQGNSA. CDR3 bases: TGTGCCAGCAGCTTAGCACCTAGCGGGGGGCCCCACCAAGAGACCCAGTACTTC. Encoded protein: CASSLAPSGGPHQETQYF.

This clone has more than one count but fewer than ten. The rearrangement links TRBV7-9 to TRBJ1-2; weak D call: TRBD1 (6 bases). V lost 4 bases and J lost 7, with 10 bases in between. CDR3 length: 12 amino acids. The V gene's germline CDR1 is SEHNR and CDR2 FQNEAQ (reference sequence). This CDR3 is CASSSQGGGYTF. The CDR3, as DNA: TGTGCCAGCAGCTCACAGGGTGGTGGCTACACCTTC.

This chain joins TRBV4-2 and TRBJ1-2, with 11 bases matching TRBD1. This CDR3 has 16 residues. Germline-derived CDR1 and CDR2 are LGHNA and YNFKEQ. J lost 4 bases, V lost 1 base, and 5 bases had no gene match. CDR3 sequence (DNA): TGTGCCAGCAGCCAAGGTGGACAGGGGGCGACCTATGGCTACACCTTC. Amino acid sequence: CASSQGGQGATYGYTF.

The table lists this clone with a count of one. A read error may produce the germline difference seen at one junction end. The chain combines TRBV18 with TRBJ1-4; perhaps TRBD1 as D (6 bases). Germline V gene lookup returns CDR1 KGHSH and CDR2 LQKENI. The CDR3 runs to 14 residues. CDR3 amino acids: CASSPQGANEKLFF. DNA of the CDR3: TGTGCCAGCTCGCCACAGGGAGCTAATGAAAAACTGTTTTTT.

The chain uses TRBV7-9 and TRBJ2-5; D is perhaps TRBD1 (6 bases). Germline lookup yields CDR1 SEHNR and CDR2 FQNEAQ (reference sequence). The CDR3 loop spans 14 amino acids. Trimming removed 0 bases from V and 7 bases from J, with 12 bases in between. CDR3 sequence reads: CASSLAGQVRTQYF. In nucleotides, the CDR3 is TGTGCCAGCAGCTTAGCGGGACAAGTTAGGACCCAGTACTTC.

This clone turned up a few times. The J gene is TRBJ2-3, the V gene TRBV28; perhaps TRBD1 as D (6 bases). V lost 6 bases to trimming and J lost 2 bases, with 15 bases between them. CDR1 and CDR2 from the germline V gene are MDHEN and SYDVKM. The length of the CDR3 is 15 residues. This CDR3 is CASRNEDSYTDTQYF. The CDR3 coding sequence is TGTGCCAGCAGGAACGAGGACAGTTACACAGATACGCAGTATTTT.

V usage is TRBV27 and J usage is TRBJ1-6; 7 nucleotides align to TRBD1. In germline, CDR1 is MNHEY, CDR2 SMNVEV (reference sequence). The CDR3 covers 16 residues. Unmatched junction bases numbered 8, after V lost 3 bases and J lost 6 bases. CDR3 protein: CASSFNGDSSNSPLHF. CDR3 DNA sequence: TGTGCCAGCAGTTTCAACGGGGACAGTTCTAATTCACCCCTCCACTTT.

V and J are TRBV11-3 and TRBJ1-5; 10 bases align to TRBD1. The germline V gene has CDR1 SGHNT and CDR2 YENEEA. The CDR3 is 19 residues long. V lost 5 bases to trimming and J lost 0 bases; unmatched junction nucleotides: 13. The CDR3, as DNA: TGTGCCAGCAGCCACTCGTCCCGGGACAGGGGCCTTAGCAATCAGCCCCAGCATTTT. Protein product: CASSHSSRDRGLSNQPQHF.